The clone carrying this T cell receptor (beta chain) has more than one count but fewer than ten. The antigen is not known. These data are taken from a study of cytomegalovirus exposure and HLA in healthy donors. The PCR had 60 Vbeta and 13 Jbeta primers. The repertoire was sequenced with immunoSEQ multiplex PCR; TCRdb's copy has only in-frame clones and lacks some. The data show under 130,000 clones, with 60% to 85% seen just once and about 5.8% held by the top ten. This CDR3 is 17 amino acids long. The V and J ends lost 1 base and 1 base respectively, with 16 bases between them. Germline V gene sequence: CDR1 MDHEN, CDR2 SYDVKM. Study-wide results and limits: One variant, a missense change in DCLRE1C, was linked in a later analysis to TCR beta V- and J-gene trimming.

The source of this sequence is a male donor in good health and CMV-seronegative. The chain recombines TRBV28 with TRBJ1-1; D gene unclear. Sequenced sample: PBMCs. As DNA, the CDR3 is TGTGCCAGCAGTTTATCTATCCAGCGATTATCGAACACTGAAGCTTTCTTT. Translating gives CASSLSIQRLSNTEAFF.